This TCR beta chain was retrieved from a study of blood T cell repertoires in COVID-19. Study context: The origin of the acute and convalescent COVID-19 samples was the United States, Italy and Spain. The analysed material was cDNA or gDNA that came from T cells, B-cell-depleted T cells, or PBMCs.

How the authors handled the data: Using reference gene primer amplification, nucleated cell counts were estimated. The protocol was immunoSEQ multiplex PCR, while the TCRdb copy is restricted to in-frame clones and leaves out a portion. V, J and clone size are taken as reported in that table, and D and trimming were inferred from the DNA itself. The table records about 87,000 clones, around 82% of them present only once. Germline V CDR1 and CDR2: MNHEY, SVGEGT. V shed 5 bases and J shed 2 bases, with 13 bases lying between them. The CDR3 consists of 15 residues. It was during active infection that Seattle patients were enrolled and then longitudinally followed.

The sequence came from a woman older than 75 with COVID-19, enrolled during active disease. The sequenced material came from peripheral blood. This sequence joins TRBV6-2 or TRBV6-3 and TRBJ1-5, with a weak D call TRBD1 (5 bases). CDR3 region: CASSLGGGGNQPQHF. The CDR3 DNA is TGTGCCAGCAGTCTAGGCGGGGGTGGCAATCAGCCCCAGCATTTT.